A selection of T cell receptor beta chains follows, all from one sample in a study of T cell responses to AZD1222 COVID-19 vaccine. Repertoires were generated with immunoSEQ multiplex PCR, while TCRdb's copy carries only in-frame clones and drops some. This sample has tens of thousands of clones, with around nine tenths found just once. This specimen consisted of peripheral blood, obtained on day 0 of AZD1222 vaccination. The receptors originated from an adult in good health. CDR3s include the opening cysteine and the closing phenylalanine or tryptophan. The order of the fields is J gene, clone size, V gene, D gene, CDR3 protein, CDR3 DNA. D genes are given only for firm matches. For some rows the clone size is stated as once, few or many, or as a class when expanded; others skip it.

j_call: TRBJ2-2
clone_size: once
v_call: TRBV20-1
d_call: TRBD1
cdr3_aa: CSASWQGAAQRPTGELFF
cdr3_nt: TGCAGTGCTAGTTGGCAGGGGGCGGCCCAAAGGCCCACCGGGGAGCTGTTTTTT

j_call: TRBJ2-1
clone_size: NA
v_call: TRBV12-3/TRBV12-4
d_call: NA
cdr3_aa: CASSLIGIEQFF
cdr3_nt: TGTGCCAGCAGTTTAATAGGTATAGAGCAGTTCTTC

j_call: TRBJ1-4
clone_size: NA
v_call: TRBV7-9
d_call: TRBD1
cdr3_aa: CASSVTTGRKLFF
cdr3_nt: TGTGCCAGCAGCGTAACGACAGGGCGAAAACTGTTTTTT

j_call: TRBJ1-1
clone_size: NA
v_call: TRBV30
d_call: NA
cdr3_aa: CAWRRTTTEAFF
cdr3_nt: TGTGCCTGGAGGCGCACAACAACTGAAGCTTTCTTT

j_call: TRBJ1-5
clone_size: NA
v_call: TRBV28
d_call: NA
cdr3_aa: CASSLGQAYQPQHF
cdr3_nt: TGTGCCAGCAGTTTGGGGCAGGCGTATCAGCCCCAGCATTTT

j_call: TRBJ2-7
clone_size: few
v_call: TRBV27
d_call: NA
cdr3_aa: CASSLNWERSSYEQYF
cdr3_nt: TGTGCCAGCAGTTTAAATTGGGAGCGTTCCTCCTACGAGCAGTACTTC

j_call: TRBJ2-1
clone_size: NA
v_call: TRBV7-9
d_call: NA
cdr3_aa: CASSLQFF
cdr3_nt: TGTGCCAGCAGCTTGCAGTTCTTC

j_call: TRBJ1-6
clone_size: once
v_call: TRBV2
d_call: NA
cdr3_aa: CASASGARVWNSPLHF
cdr3_nt: TGTGCCAGCGCCTCGGGGGCGCGCGTTTGGAATTCACCCCTCCACTTT

j_call: TRBJ2-5
clone_size: NA
v_call: TRBV28
d_call: NA
cdr3_aa: CASSLGGTQETQYF
cdr3_nt: TGTGCCAGCAGCCTGGGGGGCACACAAGAGACCCAGTACTTC

j_call: TRBJ2-2
clone_size: NA
v_call: TRBV7-3
d_call: NA
cdr3_aa: CASRPTGENTGELFF
cdr3_nt: TGTGCCAGCAGACCAACGGGGGAGAACACCGGGGAGCTGTTTTTT

j_call: TRBJ2-7
clone_size: NA
v_call: TRBV5-1
d_call: NA
cdr3_aa: CASSLRTASYEQYF
cdr3_nt: TGCGCCAGCAGCTTGAGGACAGCCTCCTACGAGCAGTACTTC

j_call: TRBJ1-2
clone_size: NA
v_call: TRBV5-1
d_call: TRBD1
cdr3_aa: CASSPGQGHYGYTF
cdr3_nt: TGCGCCAGCAGCCCGGGACAGGGCCACTATGGCTACACCTTC

j_call: TRBJ2-7
clone_size: NA
v_call: TRBV5-1
d_call: TRBD2
cdr3_aa: CASSSVSAGASYEQYF
cdr3_nt: TGCGCCAGCAGCTCTGTTTCAGCGGGGGCTTCCTACGAGCAGTACTTC

j_call: TRBJ1-2
clone_size: NA
v_call: TRBV7-9
d_call: TRBD1
cdr3_aa: CASSQWTGGVYGYTF
cdr3_nt: TGTGCCAGCAGCCAATGGACAGGGGGCGTCTATGGCTACACCTTC

j_call: TRBJ2-5
clone_size: NA
v_call: TRBV5-6
d_call: NA
cdr3_aa: CASSSDPTLQETQYF
cdr3_nt: TGTGCCAGCAGTTCAGACCCGACTCTACAAGAGACCCAGTACTTC

j_call: TRBJ2-1
clone_size: NA
v_call: TRBV6-2/TRBV6-3
d_call: TRBD1
cdr3_aa: CASSYVPGQGKSSYNEQFF
cdr3_nt: TGTGCCAGCAGTTACGTACCGGGACAGGGAAAGAGCTCCTACAATGAGCAGTTCTTC

j_call: TRBJ1-5
clone_size: once
v_call: TRBV3-1/TRBV3-2
d_call: NA
cdr3_aa: CASSQGGQPQHF
cdr3_nt: TGTGCCAGCAGCCAAGGTGGTCAGCCCCAGCATTTT

j_call: TRBJ2-7
clone_size: NA
v_call: TRBV28
d_call: TRBD1
cdr3_aa: CASSPGQGFYEQYF
cdr3_nt: TGTGCCAGCAGTCCGGGACAGGGGTTCTACGAGCAGTACTTC

j_call: TRBJ2-5
clone_size: NA
v_call: TRBV10-1
d_call: NA
cdr3_aa: CASSDGGQETQYF
cdr3_nt: TGCGCCAGCAGTGATGGGGGGCAAGAGACCCAGTACTTC

j_call: TRBJ2-5
clone_size: NA
v_call: TRBV2
d_call: TRBD2
cdr3_aa: CASSEGAGGSQETQYF
cdr3_nt: TGTGCCAGCAGTGAGGGGGCGGGGGGCTCCCAAGAGACCCAGTACTTC

j_call: TRBJ2-5
clone_size: NA
v_call: TRBV7-2
d_call: TRBD1
cdr3_aa: CASSLGDRGWQTQYF
cdr3_nt: TGTGCCAGCAGCCTCGGGGACAGGGGTTGGCAGACCCAGTACTTC

j_call: TRBJ1-5
clone_size: NA
v_call: TRBV2
d_call: NA
cdr3_aa: CASTESGGQPQHF
cdr3_nt: TGTGCCAGCACCGAGTCGGGGGGCCAGCCCCAGCATTTT

j_call: TRBJ1-5
clone_size: NA
v_call: TRBV4-1
d_call: NA
cdr3_aa: CASSQENTLNQPQHF
cdr3_nt: TGCGCCAGCAGCCAAGAGAACACGCTCAATCAGCCCCAGCATTTT

j_call: TRBJ2-5
clone_size: NA
v_call: TRBV5-1
d_call: TRBD2
cdr3_aa: CASSLGLAGRFKETQYF
cdr3_nt: TGCGCCAGCAGCTTGGGTCTAGCGGGGAGATTCAAAGAGACCCAGTACTTC

j_call: TRBJ2-7
clone_size: NA
v_call: TRBV11-3
d_call: TRBD1
cdr3_aa: CASSPGTAEYEQYF
cdr3_nt: TGTGCCAGCAGCCCTGGGACAGCGGAGTACGAGCAGTACTTC

j_call: TRBJ1-4
clone_size: NA
v_call: TRBV28
d_call: NA
cdr3_aa: CASSLPGATNEKLFF
cdr3_nt: TGTGCCAGCAGTTTACCTGGAGCGACTAATGAAAAACTGTTTTTT

j_call: TRBJ2-3
clone_size: NA
v_call: TRBV7-8
d_call: NA
cdr3_aa: CASSSDRLPADTQYF
cdr3_nt: TGTGCCAGCAGCTCGGACAGACTTCCCGCAGATACGCAGTATTTT

j_call: TRBJ1-4
clone_size: NA
v_call: TRBV2
d_call: NA
cdr3_aa: CASSEVGATNEKLFF
cdr3_nt: TGTGCCAGCAGTGAAGTGGGAGCAACTAATGAAAAACTGTTTTTT

j_call: TRBJ2-3
clone_size: NA
v_call: TRBV5-1
d_call: NA
cdr3_aa: CASSPGRGASTDTQYF
cdr3_nt: TGCGCCAGCAGCCCCGGACGGGGGGCAAGCACAGATACGCAGTATTTT

j_call: TRBJ1-6
clone_size: NA
v_call: TRBV2
d_call: TRBD1
cdr3_aa: CASSPSGTGNSPLHF
cdr3_nt: TGTGCCAGCAGTCCTTCCGGGACAGGGAATTCACCCCTCCACTTT

j_call: TRBJ2-2
clone_size: NA
v_call: TRBV7-3
d_call: NA
cdr3_aa: CASSSNTGTGELFF
cdr3_nt: TGTGCCAGCAGCTCCAACACCGGCACCGGGGAGCTGTTTTTT

j_call: TRBJ2-1
clone_size: NA
v_call: TRBV7-9
d_call: NA
cdr3_aa: CASSLAQGSYNEQFF
cdr3_nt: TGTGCCAGCAGCTTAGCTCAGGGTTCCTACAATGAGCAGTTCTTC

j_call: TRBJ1-5
clone_size: NA
v_call: TRBV6-5
d_call: TRBD1
cdr3_aa: CASIPDRARNQPQHF
cdr3_nt: TGTGCCAGCATTCCGGACAGGGCGCGGAATCAGCCCCAGCATTTT

j_call: TRBJ2-3
clone_size: NA
v_call: TRBV5-1
d_call: NA
cdr3_aa: CASSRPNGTGTSTDTQYF
cdr3_nt: TGCGCCAGCAGCCGACCGAACGGGACTGGTACTAGCACAGATACGCAGTATTTT

j_call: TRBJ1-1
clone_size: NA
v_call: TRBV18
d_call: NA
cdr3_aa: CASSLGHSSNTEAFF
cdr3_nt: TGTGCCAGCTCTTTGGGGCACTCATCGAACACTGAAGCTTTCTTT

j_call: TRBJ2-7
clone_size: NA
v_call: TRBV5-1
d_call: TRBD1
cdr3_aa: CASSSSPDRGGGEQYF
cdr3_nt: TGCGCCAGCAGCTCTTCCCCCGACAGGGGCGGAGGCGAGCAGTACTTC

j_call: TRBJ1-2
clone_size: NA
v_call: TRBV23-1
d_call: TRBD1
cdr3_aa: CASNRQDRPNYGYTF
cdr3_nt: TGCGCCAGCAACCGCCAGGACAGGCCCAACTATGGCTACACCTTC

j_call: TRBJ2-7
clone_size: few
v_call: TRBV6-5
d_call: NA
cdr3_aa: CASSLEGRSFGEQYF
cdr3_nt: TGTGCCAGCAGCCTGGAGGGACGAAGTTTCGGCGAGCAGTACTTC

j_call: TRBJ2-7
clone_size: few
v_call: TRBV11-2
d_call: NA
cdr3_aa: CASSLSRVGNEQYF
cdr3_nt: TGTGCCAGCAGCTTATCTCGGGTAGGCAACGAGCAGTACTTC

j_call: TRBJ1-3
clone_size: few
v_call: TRBV9
d_call: TRBD1
cdr3_aa: CASSNATGAGNTIYF
cdr3_nt: TGTGCCAGCAGCAATGCGACAGGGGCGGGAAACACCATATATTTT

j_call: TRBJ2-1
clone_size: NA
v_call: TRBV3-1/TRBV3-2
d_call: NA
cdr3_aa: CASSHQTPNEQFF
cdr3_nt: TGTGCCAGCAGCCATCAGACCCCAAATGAGCAGTTCTTC

j_call: TRBJ2-1
clone_size: NA
v_call: TRBV5-4
d_call: TRBD2
cdr3_aa: CASSLARTSGEQFF
cdr3_nt: TGTGCCAGCAGCTTGGCAAGGACTAGTGGTGAGCAGTTCTTC

j_call: TRBJ1-1
clone_size: NA
v_call: TRBV7-8
d_call: NA
cdr3_aa: CASSLLRAGMNTEAFF
cdr3_nt: TGTGCCAGCAGCTTATTGCGGGCGGGAATGAACACTGAAGCTTTCTTT

j_call: TRBJ1-2
clone_size: NA
v_call: TRBV6-1
d_call: NA
cdr3_aa: CASSEARGAYYGYTF
cdr3_nt: TGTGCCAGCAGTGAAGCAAGGGGCGCATACTATGGCTACACCTTC

j_call: TRBJ2-2
clone_size: NA
v_call: TRBV4-2
d_call: TRBD1
cdr3_aa: CASSQVVAGGTGELFF
cdr3_nt: TGTGCCAGCAGCCAAGTGGTAGCAGGGGGTACCGGGGAGCTGTTTTTT

j_call: TRBJ1-6
clone_size: NA
v_call: TRBV19
d_call: TRBD1
cdr3_aa: CASHSGGSYNSPLHF
cdr3_nt: TGTGCCAGCCATTCAGGGGGCAGCTATAATTCACCCCTCCACTTT

j_call: TRBJ1-4
clone_size: NA
v_call: TRBV6-5
d_call: NA
cdr3_aa: CASGLLDDNEKLFF
cdr3_nt: TGTGCCTCGGGACTCCTGGACGATAATGAAAAACTGTTTTTT

j_call: TRBJ1-1
clone_size: NA
v_call: TRBV5-1
d_call: NA
cdr3_aa: CASSLRADDTEAFF
cdr3_nt: TGCGCCAGCAGCTTGCGGGCCGACGACACTGAAGCTTTCTTT

j_call: TRBJ1-1
clone_size: few
v_call: TRBV12-1
d_call: NA
cdr3_aa: CASSHETHTEAFF
cdr3_nt: TGTGCCAGCAGCCACGAAACGCACACTGAAGCTTTCTTT

j_call: TRBJ2-5
clone_size: NA
v_call: TRBV19
d_call: NA
cdr3_aa: CASSNIQGGYGTQYF
cdr3_nt: TGTGCCAGTAGTAACATTCAAGGGGGGTATGGGACCCAGTACTTC

j_call: TRBJ2-5
clone_size: once
v_call: TRBV19
d_call: NA
cdr3_aa: CASSIGPGGGETQYF
cdr3_nt: TGTGCCAGTAGTATTGGGCCAGGCGGTGGAGAGACCCAGTACTTC

j_call: TRBJ1-5
clone_size: NA
v_call: TRBV20-1
d_call: NA
cdr3_aa: CSASQGPFRIHQPQHF
cdr3_nt: TGCAGTGCTAGTCAGGGGCCCTTTAGGATTCATCAGCCCCAGCATTTT